A selection of T cell receptor beta chains follows, all from one sample in a study of T-cell reconstitution after alpha-beta-depleted transplantation in children. One entry per CDR3 protein, called by TCRdb with MiXCR from the PCR reads. The repertoire includes over 550,000 distinct CDR3 sequences, roughly a tenth of them detected once, and about 4% sits in the top ten. This material consisted of PBMCs from the stem cell graft donor, taken from the stem cell graft. These receptors all stem from a human donor who donated a stem cell graft to a child with acute myeloid leukemia. Both conserved end residues are part of each CDR3. Fields, in order: V gene, D gene, clone size, J gene, CDR3 protein, CDR3 DNA. The D gene is left open where the match is weak. Size is omitted from some rows. Given values are once, few, many or a class for expanded clones.

V gene: TRBV5-4; D gene: -; clone size: -; J gene: TRBJ2-5; CDR3 protein: CVSSLVVQETQYF; CDR3 DNA: TGTGTCAGCAGCTTGGTTGTGCAAGAGACCCAGTACTTC
V gene: TRBV7-2; D gene: -; clone size: few; J gene: TRBJ2-4; CDR3 protein: CASSFEAKNIQYF; CDR3 DNA: TGTGCCAGCAGCTTTGAAGCCAAAAACATTCAGTACTTC
V gene: TRBV5-1; D gene: -; clone size: -; J gene: TRBJ2-1; CDR3 protein: CASSLALTSREEQFF; CDR3 DNA: TGCGCCAGCAGCTTGGCCTTGACTTCCAGGGAAGAGCAGTTCTTC
V gene: TRBV28; D gene: TRBD1; clone size: -; J gene: TRBJ1-5; CDR3 protein: CASRLQGNQPQHF; CDR3 DNA: TGTGCCAGCAGACTACAGGGGAATCAGCCCCAGCATTTT
V gene: TRBV29-1; D gene: -; clone size: few; J gene: TRBJ2-3; CDR3 protein: CSVGGEWSTDTQYF; CDR3 DNA: TGCAGCGTCGGAGGGGAGTGGAGCACAGATACGCAGTATTTT
V gene: TRBV20-1; D gene: TRBD2; clone size: few; J gene: TRBJ2-1; CDR3 protein: CSARDETSGSNEQFF; CDR3 DNA: TGCAGTGCTAGAGATGAGACTAGCGGGAGCAATGAGCAGTTCTTC
V gene: TRBV6-1; D gene: -; clone size: few; J gene: TRBJ1-2; CDR3 protein: CASRSTGGNYGYTF; CDR3 DNA: TGTGCCAGCAGGAGCACTGGGGGCAACTATGGCTACACCTTC
V gene: TRBV20-1; D gene: TRBD1; clone size: few; J gene: TRBJ2-5; CDR3 protein: CSAPHPPGQTRETQYF; CDR3 DNA: TGCAGTGCTCCCCACCCACCGGGACAGACGAGGGAGACCCAGTACTTC
V gene: TRBV9; D gene: TRBD1; clone size: -; J gene: TRBJ1-2; CDR3 protein: CASSPTGGTGGYTF; CDR3 DNA: TGTGCCAGCAGCCCAACAGGGGGGACAGGTGGCTACACCTTC
V gene: TRBV12-3/TRBV12-4; D gene: TRBD2; clone size: many; J gene: TRBJ2-1; CDR3 protein: CASSLGSGSSRVF; CDR3 DNA: TGTGCCAGCAGTTTGGGTAGCGGGAGTAGTAGGGTCTTC
V gene: TRBV29-1; D gene: TRBD1; clone size: many; J gene: TRBJ2-7; CDR3 protein: CSARQGGYEQYF; CDR3 DNA: TGCAGCGCGAGACAGGGGGGGTACGAGCAGTACTTC
V gene: TRBV25-1; D gene: TRBD1; clone size: few; J gene: TRBJ2-7; CDR3 protein: CASSEPGQGIYEQYF; CDR3 DNA: TGTGCCAGCAGTGAACCGGGACAGGGAATTTACGAGCAGTACTTC
V gene: TRBV29-1; D gene: -; clone size: few; J gene: TRBJ2-1; CDR3 protein: CSVIGLQNEQFF; CDR3 DNA: TGCAGCGTCATAGGACTACAAAATGAGCAGTTCTTC
V gene: TRBV20-1; D gene: -; clone size: few; J gene: TRBJ2-1; CDR3 protein: CSARDKGTHLGEQFF; CDR3 DNA: TGCAGTGCTAGAGATAAGGGGACTCACTTGGGTGAGCAGTTCTTC
V gene: TRBV6-2/TRBV6-3; D gene: TRBD2; clone size: many; J gene: TRBJ2-1; CDR3 protein: CASRPGTSGLNNEQFF; CDR3 DNA: TGTGCCAGCAGACCCGGGACTAGCGGGTTAAACAATGAGCAGTTCTTC
V gene: TRBV4-2; D gene: -; clone size: -; J gene: TRBJ2-3; CDR3 protein: CASSPGDSGGSTDTQYF; CDR3 DNA: TGTGCCAGCAGCCCTGGAGATTCTGGGGGGAGCACAGATACGCAGTATTTT
V gene: TRBV9; D gene: -; clone size: few; J gene: TRBJ1-2; CDR3 protein: CASSAQGYGYTF; CDR3 DNA: TGTGCCAGCAGCGCTCAGGGGTATGGCTACACCTTC
V gene: TRBV3-1; D gene: TRBD1; clone size: -; J gene: TRBJ1-2; CDR3 protein: CASTSDRVGYGYTF; CDR3 DNA: TGTGCCAGCACCTCGGACAGGGTGGGGTATGGCTACACCTTC
V gene: TRBV7-3; D gene: TRBD2; clone size: many; J gene: TRBJ2-3; CDR3 protein: CASSLGLADSTDTQYF; CDR3 DNA: TGTGCCAGCAGCCTAGGACTAGCGGATAGCACAGATACGCAGTATTTT
V gene: TRBV20-1; D gene: -; clone size: few; J gene: TRBJ1-5; CDR3 protein: CSARERSGARPQHF; CDR3 DNA: TGCAGTGCTAGAGAGCGTTCAGGGGCTCGGCCCCAGCATTTT
V gene: TRBV19; D gene: -; clone size: -; J gene: TRBJ2-3; CDR3 protein: CASSIPGEPDTQYF; CDR3 DNA: TGTGCCAGTAGTATCCCGGGGGAGCCCGATACGCAGTATTTT
V gene: TRBV5-1; D gene: -; clone size: few; J gene: TRBJ2-2; CDR3 protein: CASSLEVAGRTGELFF; CDR3 DNA: TGCGCCAGCAGCTTGGAGGTGGCAGGGAGGACCGGGGAGCTGTTTTTT
V gene: TRBV6-5; D gene: -; clone size: many; J gene: TRBJ2-5; CDR3 protein: CASSYSGRETQYF; CDR3 DNA: TGTGCCAGCAGTTACTCGGGCAGGGAGACCCAGTACTTC
V gene: TRBV20-1; D gene: TRBD2; clone size: -; J gene: TRBJ2-2; CDR3 protein: CSASYQRGSNTGELFF; CDR3 DNA: TGCAGTGCTAGTTACCAGCGGGGATCGAACACCGGGGAGCTGTTTTTT
V gene: TRBV5-1; D gene: TRBD2; clone size: many; J gene: TRBJ2-3; CDR3 protein: CASSVQGGTTDTQYF; CDR3 DNA: TGCGCCAGCAGCGTTCAGGGAGGGACCACAGATACGCAGTATTTT
V gene: TRBV29-1; D gene: TRBD2; clone size: -; J gene: TRBJ2-7; CDR3 protein: CSVRNDWTRSSYEQYF; CDR3 DNA: TGCAGCGTCCGTAACGATTGGACTAGGAGCTCCTACGAGCAGTACTTC
V gene: TRBV7-8; D gene: -; clone size: -; J gene: TRBJ2-3; CDR3 protein: CASSYPSPDTQYF; CDR3 DNA: TGTGCCAGCAGCTATCCAAGCCCCGATACGCAGTATTTT
V gene: TRBV9; D gene: -; clone size: few; J gene: TRBJ2-3; CDR3 protein: CASSVVGSPDTQYF; CDR3 DNA: TGTGCCAGCAGCGTTGTCGGGAGTCCAGATACGCAGTATTTT
V gene: TRBV14; D gene: TRBD1; clone size: few; J gene: TRBJ1-1; CDR3 protein: CASSPIYHRGNTEAFF; CDR3 DNA: TGTGCCAGCAGTCCAATTTATCACAGGGGGAACACTGAAGCTTTCTTT
V gene: TRBV12-3/TRBV12-4; D gene: TRBD1; clone size: -; J gene: TRBJ2-1; CDR3 protein: CASRTQSQGDEQFF; CDR3 DNA: TGTGCCAGCAGGACGCAGAGCCAGGGGGATGAGCAGTTCTTC
V gene: TRBV9; D gene: TRBD2; clone size: few; J gene: TRBJ2-5; CDR3 protein: CASSVNPLREETQYF; CDR3 DNA: TGTGCCAGCAGCGTAAATCCCCTGCGGGAGGAGACCCAGTACTTC
V gene: TRBV29-1; D gene: -; clone size: -; J gene: TRBJ2-7; CDR3 protein: CSVEERSSYEQYF; CDR3 DNA: TGCAGCGTTGAAGAACGGAGCTCCTACGAGCAGTACTTC
V gene: TRBV5-6; D gene: -; clone size: few; J gene: TRBJ1-3; CDR3 protein: CASSLTPRGPGNTIYF; CDR3 DNA: TGTGCCAGCAGCTTGACCCCTAGGGGTCCTGGAAACACCATATATTTT
V gene: TRBV5-1; D gene: TRBD1; clone size: few; J gene: TRBJ1-1; CDR3 protein: CASSWAGTGGGGTEAFF; CDR3 DNA: TGCGCCAGCAGCTGGGCTGGGACAGGGGGCGGCGGCACTGAAGCTTTCTTT
V gene: TRBV6-2/TRBV6-3; D gene: -; clone size: -; J gene: TRBJ2-7; CDR3 protein: CASSYSMWGLEQYF; CDR3 DNA: TGTGCCAGCAGTTACTCGATGTGGGGGCTCGAGCAGTACTTC
V gene: TRBV6-1; D gene: -; clone size: -; J gene: TRBJ2-6; CDR3 protein: CASNVAGANVLTF; CDR3 DNA: TGTGCCAGCAACGTGGCTGGGGCCAACGTCCTGACTTTC
V gene: TRBV7-9; D gene: -; clone size: many; J gene: TRBJ1-2; CDR3 protein: CASSPDSLGYGYTF; CDR3 DNA: TGTGCCAGCAGCCCTGACAGTCTGGGGTATGGCTACACCTTC
V gene: TRBV28; D gene: -; clone size: many; J gene: TRBJ2-2; CDR3 protein: CASSLSATGELFF; CDR3 DNA: TGTGCCAGCAGTTTATCGGCCACCGGGGAGCTGTTTTTT
V gene: TRBV20-1; D gene: -; clone size: few; J gene: TRBJ2-7; CDR3 protein: CSSYEQYF; CDR3 DNA: TGCAGTAGCTACGAGCAGTACTTC
V gene: TRBV7-2; D gene: TRBD2; clone size: -; J gene: TRBJ2-7; CDR3 protein: CASSLAASGGVYYEQYF; CDR3 DNA: TGTGCCAGCAGCTTAGCGGCTAGCGGAGGGGTCTACTACGAGCAGTACTTC
V gene: TRBV10-3; D gene: -; clone size: few; J gene: TRBJ2-2; CDR3 protein: CAISLDRRAGELFF; CDR3 DNA: TGTGCCATCAGTCTGGACAGACGGGCCGGGGAGCTGTTTTTT
V gene: TRBV28; D gene: -; clone size: -; J gene: TRBJ2-3; CDR3 protein: CASTERKGLGTDTQYF; CDR3 DNA: TGTGCCAGCACCGAGAGAAAGGGCTTGGGCACAGATACGCAGTATTTT